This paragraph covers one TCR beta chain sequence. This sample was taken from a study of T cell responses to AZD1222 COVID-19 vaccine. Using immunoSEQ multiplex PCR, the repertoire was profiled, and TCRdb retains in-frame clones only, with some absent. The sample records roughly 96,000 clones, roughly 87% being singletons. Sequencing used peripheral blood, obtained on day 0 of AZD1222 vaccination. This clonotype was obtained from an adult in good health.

CDR3 in DNA: TGCAGCGTTACTTTGACAGGAGGGAACACTGAAGCTTTCTTT. This encodes CSVTLTGGNTEAFF. The rearrangement joins TRBV29-1 to TRBJ1-1; the D gene is possibly TRBD1 (6 bases). Germline V gives CDR1 SQVTM, CDR2 ANQGSEA. There are 14 residues in the CDR3. V was cut by 5 bases and J by 1 base, with 14 bases left in between.